The clone carrying this T cell receptor (beta chain) was counted only a few times. Its cognate antigen is unknown. These data belong to a study of chemoradiotherapy in HPV16-positive cancers. Study-level results: Candidate HPV-specific clones and E7-related TCR motifs grew in tumor during treatment.

Assay: immunoSEQ multiplex PCR; the TCRdb copy retains only in-frame clones and omits some. The profile shows around 12,000 clones, approximately 75% of them singletons. The source is a human donor with HPV-associated anogenital cancer. Collection took place from a patient who underwent chemoradiotherapy.

The CDR3 is CASSGTASNYGYTF. In nucleotides, the CDR3 is TGTGCCAGCTCTGGGACAGCTTCTAACTATGGCTACACCTTC. The chain carries TRBV7-2 and TRBJ1-2; 7 bases are a match to TRBD1. The CDR3 contains 14 residues. The germline V gene encodes CDR1 SGHTA and CDR2 FQGNSA. With 8 bases clipped from V and 0 bases from J, the junction kept 6 bases outside the gene matches.